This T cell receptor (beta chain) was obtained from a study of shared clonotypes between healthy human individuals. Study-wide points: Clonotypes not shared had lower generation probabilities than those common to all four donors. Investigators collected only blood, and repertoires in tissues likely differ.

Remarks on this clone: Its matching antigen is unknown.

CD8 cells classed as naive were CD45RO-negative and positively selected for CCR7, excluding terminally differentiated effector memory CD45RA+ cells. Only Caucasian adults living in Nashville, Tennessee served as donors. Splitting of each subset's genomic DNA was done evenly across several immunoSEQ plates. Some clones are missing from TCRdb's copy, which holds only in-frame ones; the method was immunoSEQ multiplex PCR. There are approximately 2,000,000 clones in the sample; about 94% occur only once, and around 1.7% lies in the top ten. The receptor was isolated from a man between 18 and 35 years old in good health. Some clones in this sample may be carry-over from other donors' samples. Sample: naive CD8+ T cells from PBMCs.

Here the CDR3 reads CASSEEYRISGANVLTF. For the CDR3, the DNA is TGTGCCAGCAGTGAAGAATATCGGATTAGTGGGGCCAACGTCCTGACTTTC. The chain carries TRBV6-1 and TRBJ2-6; D gene ambiguous. The CDR3 extends over 17 amino acids. Germline V gene sequence: CDR1 MNHNS, CDR2 SASEGT. Trimming took 1 base from V and 3 from J, leaving 13 bases between them.